Presented here are 13 T cell receptor beta chains from one specimen sequenced in a study of OX40 agonist ivuxolimab in advanced cancers. The table came from immunoSEQ multiplex PCR; TCRdb's copy has only in-frame clones and leaves some out. The sample yields approximately 47,000 clones, 80% to 95% seen once. The sample was CD4+ or CD8+ T cells sorted from blood, taken in a trial of the OX40 agonist ivuxolimab. The source is an adult with an advanced solid tumor such as melanoma, head and neck, liver or kidney cancer.

The chain is built from TRBV7-3 and TRBJ2-1, with 7 bases fitting TRBD1. This CDR3 is built from 13 residues. Trimming cost V 6 bases and J 7 bases; bases outside gene matches: 6. CDR1 and CDR2 from the germline V gene are SGHTA and FQGTGA. Here the CDR3 reads CASREGAWNEQFF. Here the CDR3 DNA reads TGTGCCAGCAGAGAGGGGGCCTGGAATGAGCAGTTCTTC.

The V gene is TRBV7-8, the J gene TRBJ2-1, with D tentatively TRBD2 (6 bases). The germline gives CDR1 SGHVS, CDR2 FQNEAQ. V lost 5 bases to trimming and J lost 8 bases, with 16 bases between them. This CDR3 has 14 residues. The CDR3 DNA is TGTGCCAGCAGCCCGCCGGCTAGCGTTGATGAGCAGTTCTTC. Protein product: CASSPPASVDEQFF.

The sample holds one count of this clone. The chain is built from TRBV6-1 and TRBJ2-1; TRBD2 aligns across 7 bases. The CDR3 has 15 amino acids. Trimming cost V 6 bases and J 4 bases; bases outside gene matches: 9. Germline assignment: CDR1 MNHNS and CDR2 SASEGT. CDR3 in amino acids: CASSPPRGSYNEQFF. In nucleotides, the CDR3 is TGTGCCAGCAGCCCCCCGCGGGGGAGTTACAATGAGCAGTTCTTC.

This clone was recorded a few times. The CDR3 region has the DNA TGTGCCAGCAGTTCATTGGTGAACACTGAAGCTTTCTTT. It is translated as CASSSLVNTEAFF. The rearrangement links TRBV27 to TRBJ1-1; D is uncertain. Trimming pared 4 bases from V and 0 bases from J, leaving 6 bases between. Germline CDR1 reads MNHEY; CDR2 reads SMNVEV (reference sequence). The CDR3 runs to 13 residues.

The rearrangement links TRBV7-6 to TRBJ1-1; D is unclear. From germline, CDR1 is SGHVS and CDR2 FNYEAQ. V lost 4 bases and J lost 1, with 16 bases in between. The CDR3 is 16 amino acids. The CDR3 DNA sequence: TGTGCCAGCAGCTACTTGGGGTGGGCGGAGAACACTGAAGCTTTCTTT. Residues: CASSYLGWAENTEAFF.

This chain joins TRBV7-8 and TRBJ1-4; D gene uncertain. The CDR3 sequence is 16 residues long. The germline gives CDR1 SGHVS, CDR2 FQNEAQ. The V end lost 4 bases, the J end lost 5 bases, and 17 bases lay between the germline ends. CDR3 sequence: CASSSSGVMRNEKLFF. CDR3 DNA: TGTGCCAGCAGCTCGTCGGGTGTGATGAGAAATGAAAAACTGTTTTTT.

The chain joins TRBV13 to TRBJ2-1; D perhaps matches TRBD2 (6 bases). The CDR3 spans 15 residues. Germline V gene sequence: CDR1 PRHDT, CDR2 FYEKMQ (reference sequence). Trimming shortened V by 5 bases and J by 4 bases, and 15 bases separated the two germline ends. Written as DNA, the CDR3 is TGTGCCAGCAGCCGCGGGGACGGACTGTACAATGAGCAGTTCTTC. Translating gives CASSRGDGLYNEQFF.

The chain recombines TRBV10-2 with TRBJ2-7; D uncertain. The V end lost 3 bases, the J end lost 1 base, and 1 base lay between the germline ends. CDR3 length: 11 residues. Germline CDR1 reads WSHSY; CDR2 reads SAAADI. CDR3 nucleotide sequence: TGCGCCAGCAGTGAATCCTACGAGCAGTACGTC. Translating it yields CASSESYEQYV.

The chain joins TRBV30 to TRBJ1-2; unclear D gene. This CDR3 region has 13 residues. V gave up 0 bases and J gave up 4 bases, with 9 bases separating them. The germline CDR1 and CDR2 sequences are GTSNPN and SVGIG (reference sequence). For the CDR3, the DNA is TGTGCCTGGAGTGTGGTCAGCGGCTATGGCTACACCTTC. The encoded protein is CAWSVVSGYGYTF.

The chain couples TRBV2 to TRBJ1-5; tentative D call: TRBD1 (6 bases). Germline assignment: CDR1 SNHLY and CDR2 FYNNEI. Trimming cost V 3 bases and J 2 bases, with 20 bases left between them. The CDR3 is made up of 18 amino acids. CDR3 coding DNA: TGTGCCAGCAGTGATGTCGGACAGCGCAAAGTGGGCAATCAGCCCCAGCATTTT. Protein sequence: CASSDVGQRKVGNQPQHF.

The CDR3 bases are TGTGCCATCAGGATCTCCGGAAACACCATATATTTT. This codes for CAIRISGNTIYF. The chain uses TRBV7-9 and TRBJ1-3; the D is unclear. Per the germline V gene, CDR1 is SEHNR and CDR2 is FQNEAQ (reference sequence). The CDR3 runs 12 residues. V was clipped by 10 bases and J by 4 bases, with 11 bases between them.

This chain links TRBV6-5 with TRBJ2-5; 7 bases map to TRBD2. This CDR3 comprises 15 residues. The V and J ends lost 6 bases and 4 bases, in that order; junction bases with no gene match: 11. The germline V gene has CDR1 MNHEY and CDR2 SVGAGI. The CDR3 nucleotides are TGTGCCAGCAGCCCTCCTACTAGCGAAGGAGAGACCCAGTACTTC. Its translation is CASSPPTSEGETQYF.

The chain has TRBV9 and TRBJ2-7; 9 bases match TRBD1. Germline-derived CDR1 and CDR2 are SGDLS and YYNGEE. The CDR3 is 15 amino acids. V shed 0 bases, J shed 6 bases, and the junction held 7 bases outside the gene matches. DNA for the CDR3: TGTGCCAGCAGCGTAGAAGGACAGGGGTCGCTCGAGCAGTACTTC. Protein product: CASSVEGQGSLEQYF.